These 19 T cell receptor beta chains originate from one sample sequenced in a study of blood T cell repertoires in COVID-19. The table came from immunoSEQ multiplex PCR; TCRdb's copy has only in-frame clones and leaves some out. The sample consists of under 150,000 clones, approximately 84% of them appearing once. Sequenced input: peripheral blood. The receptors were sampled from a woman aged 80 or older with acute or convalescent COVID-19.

The DNA for the CDR3 is TGTGCCAGCAGCTTGGACCCACTAGGTCCCGGGGAGCTGTTTTTT. Its protein product is CASSLDPLGPGELFF. The gene calls are TRBV5-8 and TRBJ2-2; D perhaps matches TRBD2 (5 bases). The CDR3 runs to 15 residues. Germline V CDR1 and CDR2: SGHTS, YDEGEE. Trimming removed 0 bases from V and 6 bases from J, with 12 bases in between.

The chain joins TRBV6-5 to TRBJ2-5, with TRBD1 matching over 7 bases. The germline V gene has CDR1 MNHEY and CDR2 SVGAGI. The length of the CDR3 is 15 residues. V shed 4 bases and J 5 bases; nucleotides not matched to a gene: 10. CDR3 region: CASSSRRGGQETQYF. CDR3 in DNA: TGTGCCAGCAGTTCCCGAAGAGGGGGCCAGGAGACCCAGTACTTC.

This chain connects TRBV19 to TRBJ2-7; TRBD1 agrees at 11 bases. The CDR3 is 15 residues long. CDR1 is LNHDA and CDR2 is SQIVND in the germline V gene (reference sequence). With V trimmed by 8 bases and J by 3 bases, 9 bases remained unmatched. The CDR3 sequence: CASSHTGTGGYEQYF. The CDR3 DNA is TGTGCCAGTTCTCACACCGGGACAGGGGGCTACGAGCAGTACTTC.

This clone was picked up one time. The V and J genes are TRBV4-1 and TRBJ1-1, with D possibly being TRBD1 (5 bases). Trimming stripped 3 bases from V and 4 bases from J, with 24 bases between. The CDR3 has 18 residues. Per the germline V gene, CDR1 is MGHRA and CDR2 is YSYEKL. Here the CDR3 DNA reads TGCGCCAGCAGCCAGTCCGAAGGGGATGGGGCCTTAGGCACTGAAGCTTTCTTT. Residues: CASSQSEGDGALGTEAFF.

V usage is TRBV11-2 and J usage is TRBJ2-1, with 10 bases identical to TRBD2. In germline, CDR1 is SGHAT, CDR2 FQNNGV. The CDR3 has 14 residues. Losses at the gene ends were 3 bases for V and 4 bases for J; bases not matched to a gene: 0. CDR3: CASSFSGGYNEQFF. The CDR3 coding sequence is TGTGCCAGCAGCTTTAGCGGGGGGTACAATGAGCAGTTCTTC.

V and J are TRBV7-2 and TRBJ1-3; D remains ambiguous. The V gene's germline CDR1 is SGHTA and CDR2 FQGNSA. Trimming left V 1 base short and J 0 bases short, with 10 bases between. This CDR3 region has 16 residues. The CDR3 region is CASSLGSFLSGNTIYF. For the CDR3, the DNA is TGTGCCAGCAGCTTAGGAAGCTTTCTCTCTGGAAACACCATATATTTT.

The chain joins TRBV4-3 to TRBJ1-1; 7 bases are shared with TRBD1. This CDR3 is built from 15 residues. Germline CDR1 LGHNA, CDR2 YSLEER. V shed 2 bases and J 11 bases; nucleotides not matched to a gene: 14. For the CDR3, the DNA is TGCGCCAGCAGCCAAAAAATGACAGGGACTTCGGGGGCTTTCTTT. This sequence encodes CASSQKMTGTSGAFF.

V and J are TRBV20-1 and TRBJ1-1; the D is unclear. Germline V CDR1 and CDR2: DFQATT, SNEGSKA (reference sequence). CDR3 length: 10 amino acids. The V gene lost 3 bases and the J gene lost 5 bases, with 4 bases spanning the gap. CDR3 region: CSASHTEAFF. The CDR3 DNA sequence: TGCAGTGCTAGTCATACTGAAGCTTTCTTT.

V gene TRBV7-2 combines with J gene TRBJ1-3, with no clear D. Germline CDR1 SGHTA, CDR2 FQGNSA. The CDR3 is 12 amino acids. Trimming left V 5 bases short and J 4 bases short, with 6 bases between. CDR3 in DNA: TGTGCCAGCAGCCCGACAGGAAACACCATATATTTT. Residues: CASSPTGNTIYF.

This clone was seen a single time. The CDR3 DNA sequence: TGTGCCAGCAGTTTACGATTCGCCGGTTATAATTCACCCCTCCACTTT. It translates to CASSLRFAGYNSPLHF. The V call is TRBV27, the J call TRBJ1-6; D call uncertain. CDR1 and CDR2 (germline): MNHEY, SMNVEV (reference sequence). Between the trimmed V and J ends, which lost 2 bases and 4 bases, there was a span of 12 bases. The CDR3 is made up of 16 amino acids.

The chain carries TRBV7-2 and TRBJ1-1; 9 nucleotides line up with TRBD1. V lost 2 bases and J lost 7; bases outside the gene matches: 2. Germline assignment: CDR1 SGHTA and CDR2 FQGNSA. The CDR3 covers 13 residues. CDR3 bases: TGTGCCAGCAGCTTACCGGACAGGGGTGAAGCTTTCTTT. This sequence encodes CASSLPDRGEAFF.

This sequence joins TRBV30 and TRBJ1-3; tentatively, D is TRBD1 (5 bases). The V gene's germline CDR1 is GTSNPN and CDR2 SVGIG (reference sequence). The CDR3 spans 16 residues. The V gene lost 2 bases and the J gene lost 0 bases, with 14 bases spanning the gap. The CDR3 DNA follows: TGTGCCTGGAGTAGCCACGCGGGGCACTCTGGAAACACCATATATTTT. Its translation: CAWSSHAGHSGNTIYF.

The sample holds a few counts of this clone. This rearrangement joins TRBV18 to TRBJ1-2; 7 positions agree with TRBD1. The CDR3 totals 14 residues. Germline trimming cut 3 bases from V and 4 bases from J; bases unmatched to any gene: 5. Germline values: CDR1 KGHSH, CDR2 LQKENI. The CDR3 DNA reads TGTGCCAGCTCACCGACAGGGTCGGGCTATGGCTACACCTTC. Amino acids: CASSPTGSGYGYTF.

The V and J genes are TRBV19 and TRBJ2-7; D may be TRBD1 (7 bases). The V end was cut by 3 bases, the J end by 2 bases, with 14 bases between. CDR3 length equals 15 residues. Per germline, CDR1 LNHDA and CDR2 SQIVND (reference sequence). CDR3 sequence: CASSIGRGDAYEQYF. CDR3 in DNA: TGTGCCAGTAGTATCGGCAGGGGGGACGCCTACGAGCAGTACTTC.

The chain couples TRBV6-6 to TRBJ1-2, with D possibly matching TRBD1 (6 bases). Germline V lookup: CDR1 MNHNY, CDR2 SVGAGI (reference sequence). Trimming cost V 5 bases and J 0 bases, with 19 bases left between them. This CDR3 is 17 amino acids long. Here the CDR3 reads CASSRSGTQKANYGYTF. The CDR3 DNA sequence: TGTGCCAGCAGTCGATCCGGGACACAGAAAGCTAACTATGGCTACACCTTC.

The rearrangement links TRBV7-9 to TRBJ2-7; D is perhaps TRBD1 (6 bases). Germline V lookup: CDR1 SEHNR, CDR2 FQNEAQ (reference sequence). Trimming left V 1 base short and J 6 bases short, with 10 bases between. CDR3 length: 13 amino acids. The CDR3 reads CASSLERGFEQYF. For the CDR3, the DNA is TGTGCCAGCAGCTTAGAGAGGGGGTTCGAGCAGTACTTC.

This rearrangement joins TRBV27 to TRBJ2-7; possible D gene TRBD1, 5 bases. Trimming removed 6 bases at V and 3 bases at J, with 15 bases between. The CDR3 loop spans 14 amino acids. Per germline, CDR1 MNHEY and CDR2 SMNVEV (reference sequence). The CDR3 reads CASRARQTYYEQYF. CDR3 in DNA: TGTGCCAGCAGGGCAAGACAGACTTACTACGAGCAGTACTTC.

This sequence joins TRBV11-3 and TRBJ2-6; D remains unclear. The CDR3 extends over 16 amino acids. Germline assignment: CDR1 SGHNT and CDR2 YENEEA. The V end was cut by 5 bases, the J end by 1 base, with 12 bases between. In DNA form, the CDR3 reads TGTGCCAGCAGCCCTAGTTACGGGTCTGGGGCCAACGTCCTGACTTTC. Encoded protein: CASSPSYGSGANVLTF. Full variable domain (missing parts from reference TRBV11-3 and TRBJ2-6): EAGVVQSPRYKIIEKKQPVAFWCNPISGHNTLYWYLQNLGQGPELLIRYENEEAVDDSQLPKDRFSAERLKGVDSTLKIQPAELGDSAVYLCASSPSYGSGANVLTFGAGSRLTVL.

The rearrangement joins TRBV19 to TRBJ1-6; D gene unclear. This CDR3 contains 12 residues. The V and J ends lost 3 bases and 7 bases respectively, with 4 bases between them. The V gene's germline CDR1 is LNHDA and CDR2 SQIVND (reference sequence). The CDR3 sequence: CASSIANSPLHF. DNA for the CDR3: TGTGCCAGTAGTATCGCGAATTCACCCCTCCACTTT. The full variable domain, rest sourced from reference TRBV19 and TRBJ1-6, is DGGITQSPKYLFRKEGQNVTLSCEQNLNHDAMYWYRQDPGQGLRLIYYSQIVNDFQKGDIAEGYSVSREKKESFPLTVTSAQKNPTAFYLCASSIANSPLHFGNGTRLTVT.